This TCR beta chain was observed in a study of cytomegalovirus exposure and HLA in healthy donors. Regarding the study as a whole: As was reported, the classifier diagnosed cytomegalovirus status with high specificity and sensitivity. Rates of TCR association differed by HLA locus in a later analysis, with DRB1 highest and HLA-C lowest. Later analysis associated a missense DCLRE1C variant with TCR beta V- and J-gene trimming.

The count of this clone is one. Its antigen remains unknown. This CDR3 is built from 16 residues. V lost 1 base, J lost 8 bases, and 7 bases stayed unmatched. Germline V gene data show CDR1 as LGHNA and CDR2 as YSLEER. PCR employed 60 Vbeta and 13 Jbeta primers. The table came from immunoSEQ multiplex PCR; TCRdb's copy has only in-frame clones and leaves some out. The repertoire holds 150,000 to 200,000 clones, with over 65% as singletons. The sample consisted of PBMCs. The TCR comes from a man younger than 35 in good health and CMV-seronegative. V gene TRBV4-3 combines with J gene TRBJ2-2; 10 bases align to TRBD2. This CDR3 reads CASSQALAGVSGELFF. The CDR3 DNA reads TGCGCCAGCAGCCAAGCTCTAGCGGGAGTGTCTGGGGAGCTGTTTTTT.